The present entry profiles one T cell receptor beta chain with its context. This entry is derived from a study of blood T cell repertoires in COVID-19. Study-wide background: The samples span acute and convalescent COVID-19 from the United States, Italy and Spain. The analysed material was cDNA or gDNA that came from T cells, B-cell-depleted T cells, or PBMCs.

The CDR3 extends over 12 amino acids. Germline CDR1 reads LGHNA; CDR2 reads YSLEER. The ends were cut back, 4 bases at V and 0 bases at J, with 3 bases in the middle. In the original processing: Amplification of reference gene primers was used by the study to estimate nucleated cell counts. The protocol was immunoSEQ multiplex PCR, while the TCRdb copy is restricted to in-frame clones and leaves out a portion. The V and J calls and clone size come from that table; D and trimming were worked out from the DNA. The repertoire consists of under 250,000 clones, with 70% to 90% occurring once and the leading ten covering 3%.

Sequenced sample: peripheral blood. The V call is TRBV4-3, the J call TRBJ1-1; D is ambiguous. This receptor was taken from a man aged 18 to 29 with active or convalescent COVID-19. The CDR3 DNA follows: TGCGCCAGCAGCCGAGTGAACACTGAAGCTTTCTTT. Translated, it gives CASSRVNTEAFF.